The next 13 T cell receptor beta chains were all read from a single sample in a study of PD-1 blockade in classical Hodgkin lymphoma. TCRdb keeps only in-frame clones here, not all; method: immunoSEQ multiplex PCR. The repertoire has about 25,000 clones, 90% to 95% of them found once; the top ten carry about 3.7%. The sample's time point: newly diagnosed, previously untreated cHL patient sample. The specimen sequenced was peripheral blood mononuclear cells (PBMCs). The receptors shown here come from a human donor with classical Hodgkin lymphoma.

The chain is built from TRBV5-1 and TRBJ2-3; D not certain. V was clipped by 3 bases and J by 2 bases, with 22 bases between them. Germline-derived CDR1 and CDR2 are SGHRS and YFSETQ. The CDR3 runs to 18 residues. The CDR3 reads CASSSANVPGNPTDTQYF. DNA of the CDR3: TGCGCCAGCAGCTCGGCGAACGTCCCTGGAAACCCCACAGATACGCAGTATTTT.

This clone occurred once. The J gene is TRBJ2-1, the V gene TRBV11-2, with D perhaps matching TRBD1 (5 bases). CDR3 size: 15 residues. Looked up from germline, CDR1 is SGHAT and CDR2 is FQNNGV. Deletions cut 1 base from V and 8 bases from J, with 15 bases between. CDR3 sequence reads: CASSLVRPGPHEQFF. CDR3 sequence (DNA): TGTGCCAGCAGCTTAGTCCGGCCAGGGCCCCATGAGCAGTTCTTC.

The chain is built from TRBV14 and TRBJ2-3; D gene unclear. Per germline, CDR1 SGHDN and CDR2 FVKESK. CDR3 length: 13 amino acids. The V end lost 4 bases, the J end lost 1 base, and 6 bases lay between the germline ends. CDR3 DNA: TGTGCCAGCAGCCGCTTCGGCACAGATACGCAGTATTTT. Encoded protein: CASSRFGTDTQYF.

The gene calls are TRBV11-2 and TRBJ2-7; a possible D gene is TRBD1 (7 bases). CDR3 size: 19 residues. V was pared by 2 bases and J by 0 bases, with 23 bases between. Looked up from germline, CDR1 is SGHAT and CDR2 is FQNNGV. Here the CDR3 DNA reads TGTGCCAGCAGCTTACTACGAGGGCGACCAGGGGGAGGCTCCTACGAGCAGTACTTC. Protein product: CASSLLRGRPGGGSYEQYF.

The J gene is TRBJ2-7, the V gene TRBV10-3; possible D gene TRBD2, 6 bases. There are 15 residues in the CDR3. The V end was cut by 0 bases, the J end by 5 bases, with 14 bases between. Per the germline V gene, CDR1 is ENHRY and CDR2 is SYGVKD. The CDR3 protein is CAISESLAGGDEQYF. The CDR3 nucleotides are TGTGCCATCAGTGAGTCCCTAGCCGGCGGGGACGAGCAGTACTTC.

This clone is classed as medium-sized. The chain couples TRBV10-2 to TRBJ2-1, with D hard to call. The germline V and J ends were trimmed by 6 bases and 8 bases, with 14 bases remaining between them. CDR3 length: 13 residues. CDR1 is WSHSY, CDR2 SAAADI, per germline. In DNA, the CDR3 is TGCGCCAGCAGCTCGACTCCTCGGGATGAGCAGTTCTTC. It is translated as CASSSTPRDEQFF.

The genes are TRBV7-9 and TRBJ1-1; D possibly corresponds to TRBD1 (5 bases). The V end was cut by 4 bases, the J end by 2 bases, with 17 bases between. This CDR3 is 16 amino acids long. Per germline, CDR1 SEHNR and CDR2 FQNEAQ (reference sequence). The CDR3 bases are TGTGCCAGCAGCTCCCCGGGGCAGGCAACCAACACTGAAGCTTTCTTT. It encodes CASSSPGQATNTEAFF.

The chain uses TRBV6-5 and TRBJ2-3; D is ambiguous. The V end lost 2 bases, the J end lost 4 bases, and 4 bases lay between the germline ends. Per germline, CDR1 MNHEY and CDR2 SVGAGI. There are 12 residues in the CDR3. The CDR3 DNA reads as TGTGCCAGCAGTTACGATTCAGATACGCAGTATTTT. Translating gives CASSYDSDTQYF.

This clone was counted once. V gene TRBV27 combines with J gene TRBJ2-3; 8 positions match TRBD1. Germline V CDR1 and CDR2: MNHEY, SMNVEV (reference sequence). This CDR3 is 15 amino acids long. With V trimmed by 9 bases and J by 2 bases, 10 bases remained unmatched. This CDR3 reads CASHTGTGPTDTQYF. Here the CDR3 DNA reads TGTGCCAGTCACACCGGGACAGGACCCACAGATACGCAGTATTTT.

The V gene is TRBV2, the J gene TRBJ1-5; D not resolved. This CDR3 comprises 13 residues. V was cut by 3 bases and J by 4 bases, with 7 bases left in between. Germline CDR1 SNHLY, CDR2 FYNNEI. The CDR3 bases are TGTGCCAGCAGTGATGATGGGAATCAGCCCCAGCATTTT. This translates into CASSDDGNQPQHF.

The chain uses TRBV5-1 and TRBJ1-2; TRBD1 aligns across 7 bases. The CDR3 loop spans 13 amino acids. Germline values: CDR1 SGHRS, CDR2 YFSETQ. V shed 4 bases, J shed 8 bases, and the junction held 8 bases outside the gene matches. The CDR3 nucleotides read TGCGCCAGCAGCCTCGACAGGGTAGGAGGCTACACCTTC. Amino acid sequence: CASSLDRVGGYTF. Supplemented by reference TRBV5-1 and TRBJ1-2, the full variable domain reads KAGVTQTPRYLIKTRGQQVTLSCSPISGHRSVSWYQQTPGQGLQFLFEYFSETQRNKGNFPGRFSGRQFSNSRSEMNVSTLELGDSALYLCASSLDRVGGYTFGSGTRLTVV.

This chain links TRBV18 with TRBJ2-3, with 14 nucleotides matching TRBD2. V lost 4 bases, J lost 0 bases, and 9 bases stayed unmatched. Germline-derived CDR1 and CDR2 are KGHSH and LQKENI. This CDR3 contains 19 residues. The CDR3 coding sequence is TGTGCCAGCTCACTCAGGACTAGCGGGAGGCTAGGGAGCACAGATACGCAGTATTTT. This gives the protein CASSLRTSGRLGSTDTQYF. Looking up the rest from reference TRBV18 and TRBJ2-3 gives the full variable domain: NAGVMQNPRHLVRRRGQEARLRCSPMKGHSHVYWYRQLPEEGLKFMVYLQKENIIDESGMPKERFSAEFPKEGPSILRIQQVVRGDSAAYFCASSLRTSGRLGSTDTQYFGPGTRLTVL.

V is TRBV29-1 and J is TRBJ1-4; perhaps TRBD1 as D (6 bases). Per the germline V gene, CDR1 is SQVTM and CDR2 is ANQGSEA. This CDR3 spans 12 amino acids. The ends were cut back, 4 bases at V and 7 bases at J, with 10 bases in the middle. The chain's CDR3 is CSVVGGAEKLFF. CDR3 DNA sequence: TGCAGCGTTGTGGGGGGGGCTGAAAAACTGTTTTTT.